This T cell receptor (beta chain) emerged from a study of T cell repertoires in ileal Crohn's disease. Looking at the study overall: Per sample, approximately 540 nanograms of biopsy DNA were TCRB immunosequenced. Whole-study findings and limits: High-frequency clones were more common in sorted CD8 than CD4 cells. Endoscopic recurrence occurred in every patient whose clonality exceeded 26.8%. Compared with non-smokers, active smokers at surgery showed more clonal expansions.

This CDR3 is 14 amino acids long. Germline V gives CDR1 SGDLS, CDR2 YYNGEE. V trimming: 4 bases; J trimming: 7 bases; junction bases outside the gene matches: 6. For this clone: Its antigen is undetermined.

Time point denoted: inflamed ileum from the surgical specimen. Produced via immunoSEQ multiplex PCR; TCRdb's table is partial and in-frame only. The top ten clones hold 3.5% to 5% of a sample with about 18,000 clones, approximately 80% of them seen once. The sequenced material came from ileal tissue. The TCR originated in an adult with Crohn's disease. The rearrangement uses TRBV9 and TRBJ2-2; TRBD1 matches at 8 bases. CDR3 residues: CASSPMTGVGELFF. The CDR3 coding sequence is TGTGCCAGCAGCCCGATGACAGGGGTCGGGGAGCTGTTTTTT.